The source of this TCR beta chain is a study of blood T cell repertoires in COVID-19. Germline assignment: CDR1 SGHNT and CDR2 YYREEE (reference sequence). The V and J ends lost 6 bases and 3 bases respectively, with 18 bases between them. The CDR3 consists of 15 residues. Some clones are missing from TCRdb's copy, which holds only in-frame ones; the method was immunoSEQ multiplex PCR. The sample lists some 220,000 clones; around 80% were seen once. The chain couples TRBV5-4 to TRBJ1-1; no definite D call. Sequencing was performed on peripheral blood. This TCR derives from a woman of 80 years or more with active or convalescent COVID-19. Written as DNA, the CDR3 is TGTGCCAGCACGTTCATCTCGGGAAGGGACACTGAAGCTTTCTTT. This translates into CASTFISGRDTEAFF.